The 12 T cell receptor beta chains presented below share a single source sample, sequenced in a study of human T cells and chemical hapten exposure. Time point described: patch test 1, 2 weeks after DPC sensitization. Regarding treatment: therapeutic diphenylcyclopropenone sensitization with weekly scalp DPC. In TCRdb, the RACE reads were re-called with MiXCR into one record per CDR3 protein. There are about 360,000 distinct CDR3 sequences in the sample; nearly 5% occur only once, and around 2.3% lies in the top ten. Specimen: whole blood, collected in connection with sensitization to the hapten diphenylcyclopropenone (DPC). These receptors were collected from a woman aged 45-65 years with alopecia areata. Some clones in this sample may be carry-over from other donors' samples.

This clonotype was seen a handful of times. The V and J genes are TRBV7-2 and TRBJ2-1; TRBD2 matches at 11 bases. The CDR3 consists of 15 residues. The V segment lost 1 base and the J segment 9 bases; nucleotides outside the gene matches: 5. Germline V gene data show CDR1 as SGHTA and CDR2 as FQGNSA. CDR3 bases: TGTGCCAGCAGCTTAGGTTTAGCGGGAGGGCCTGAGCAGTTCTTC. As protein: CASSLGLAGGPEQFF.

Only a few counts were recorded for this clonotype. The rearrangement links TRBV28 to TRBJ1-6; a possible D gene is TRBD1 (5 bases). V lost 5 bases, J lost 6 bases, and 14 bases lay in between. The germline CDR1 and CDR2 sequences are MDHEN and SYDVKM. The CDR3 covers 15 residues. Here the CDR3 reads CASSLQGGRNSPLHF. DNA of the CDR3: TGTGCCAGCAGTCTTCAGGGAGGGCGTAATTCACCCCTCCACTTT.

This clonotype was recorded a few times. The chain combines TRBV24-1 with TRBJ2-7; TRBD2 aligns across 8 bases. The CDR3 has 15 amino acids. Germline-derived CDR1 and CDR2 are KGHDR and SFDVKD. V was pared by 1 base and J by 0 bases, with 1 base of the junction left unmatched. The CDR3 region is CATSDFSGGSYEQYF. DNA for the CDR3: TGTGCCACCAGTGATTTCAGCGGGGGCTCCTACGAGCAGTACTTC.

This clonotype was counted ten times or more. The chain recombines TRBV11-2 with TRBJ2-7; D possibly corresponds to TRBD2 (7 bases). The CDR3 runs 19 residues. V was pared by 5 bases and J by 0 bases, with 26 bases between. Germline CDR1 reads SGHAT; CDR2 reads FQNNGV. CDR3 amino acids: CASSHQGRASGIPSYEQYF. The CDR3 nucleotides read TGTGCCAGCAGCCACCAGGGGAGGGCTAGCGGAATTCCCTCCTACGAGCAGTACTTC.

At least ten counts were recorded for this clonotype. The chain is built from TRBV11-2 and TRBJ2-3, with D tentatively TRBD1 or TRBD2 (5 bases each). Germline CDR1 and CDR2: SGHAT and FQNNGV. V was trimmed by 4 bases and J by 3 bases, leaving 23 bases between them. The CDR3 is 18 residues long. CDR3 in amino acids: CASSSLLGRDGRTDTQYF. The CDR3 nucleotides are TGTGCCAGCAGCTCTCTCTTGGGCCGGGACGGTAGGACAGATACGCAGTATTTT.

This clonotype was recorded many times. This CDR3 reads CASSQHPRVEAFF. CDR3 nucleotide sequence: TGTGCCAGCAGTCAACATCCAAGGGTTGAAGCTTTCTTT. V usage is TRBV7-9 and J usage is TRBJ1-1; D not certain. The CDR3 runs 13 residues. Per the germline V gene, CDR1 is SEHNR and CDR2 is FQNEAQ (reference sequence). The V gene lost 6 bases and the J gene lost 7 bases, with 15 bases spanning the gap.

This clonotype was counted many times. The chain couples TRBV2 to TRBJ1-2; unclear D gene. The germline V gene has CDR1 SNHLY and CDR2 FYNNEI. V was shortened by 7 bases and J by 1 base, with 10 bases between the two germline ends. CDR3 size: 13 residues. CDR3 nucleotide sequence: TGTGCCAGCATTAGGAGCAGTAACTATGGCTACACCTTC. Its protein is CASIRSSNYGYTF.

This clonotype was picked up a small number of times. The CDR3 DNA is TGTGCCAGCTCAACGGGGGGGATAAGCAATGAGCAGTTCTTC. Its translation is CASSTGGISNEQFF. The chain joins TRBV6-6 to TRBJ2-1; 8 bases agree with TRBD2. Germline assignment: CDR1 MNHNY and CDR2 SVGAGI (reference sequence). Germline trimming cut 8 bases from V and 6 bases from J; bases unmatched to any gene: 9. This CDR3 has 14 residues.

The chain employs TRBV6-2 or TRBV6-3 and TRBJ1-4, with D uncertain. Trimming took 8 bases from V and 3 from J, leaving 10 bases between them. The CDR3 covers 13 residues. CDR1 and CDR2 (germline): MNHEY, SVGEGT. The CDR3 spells CASSDGPNEKLFF. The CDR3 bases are TGTGCCAGCTCTGACGGTCCTAATGAAAAACTGTTTTTT.

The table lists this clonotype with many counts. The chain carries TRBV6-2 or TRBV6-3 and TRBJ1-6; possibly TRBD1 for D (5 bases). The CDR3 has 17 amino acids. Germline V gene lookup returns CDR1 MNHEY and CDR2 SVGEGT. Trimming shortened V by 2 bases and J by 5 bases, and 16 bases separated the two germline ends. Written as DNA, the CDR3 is TGTGCCAGCAGTTACCCTCCTCGCAGGGCGAATAATTCACCCCTCCACTTT. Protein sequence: CASSYPPRRANNSPLHF.

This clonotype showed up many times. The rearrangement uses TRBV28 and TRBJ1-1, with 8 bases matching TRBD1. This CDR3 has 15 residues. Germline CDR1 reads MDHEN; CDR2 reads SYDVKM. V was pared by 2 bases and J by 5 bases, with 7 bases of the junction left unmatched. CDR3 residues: CASSLGPGGETEAFF. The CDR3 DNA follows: TGTGCCAGCAGTTTAGGGCCAGGGGGCGAGACTGAAGCTTTCTTT.

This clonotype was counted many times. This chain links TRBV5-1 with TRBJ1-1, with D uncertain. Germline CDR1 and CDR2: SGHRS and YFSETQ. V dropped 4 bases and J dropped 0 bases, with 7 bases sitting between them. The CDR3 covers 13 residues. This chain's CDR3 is CASSLPMNTEAFF. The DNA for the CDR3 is TGCGCCAGCAGCCTCCCTATGAACACTGAAGCTTTCTTT.